This is a list of T cell receptor beta chains from one sample in a study of sequential checkpoint blockade in melanoma. TCRdb keeps only in-frame clones here, not all; method: immunoSEQ multiplex PCR. The repertoire holds some 22,000 clones, with more than 25% as singletons. The sample in question was tumor tissue (inferred from file names), obtained from a patient given nivolumab and ipilimumab in sequence. These receptors all come from a human donor with melanoma. Both conserved end residues are trimmed from each CDR3. Size tells how often a clone was seen (once, few, many) or the class of an expanded clone, and some rows leave it out.

size,J,V,CDR3
-,TRBJ2-2,TRBV6-4,AISPGPLNTGELF
-,TRBJ2-7,TRBV11-3,ASSTHYAGGYEQY
-,TRBJ2-3,TRBV18,ASSPNGRNTDTQY
few,TRBJ2-7,TRBV11-3,ASSLGVVKDEQY
few,TRBJ2-2,TRBV11-3,ASSLSGRWAGELF
few,TRBJ2-5,TRBV1,ASSLLGGETQY
-,TRBJ2-5,TRBV28,ASSSYLFPGLAGETQY
-,TRBJ1-1,TRBV6-8,ASSQHGAEDEAF
few,TRBJ1-4,TRBV28,ASSLGGLTNEKLF
-,TRBJ1-1,TRBV2,ASSFQGGTEAF
few,TRBJ2-3,TRBV11-3,ASSLPGQAIHTDTQY